Described below is a single T cell receptor (beta chain) sequence and its context. The sample is drawn from a study of follicular helper T cells after annual influenza vaccination. TCRdb keeps only in-frame clones here, not all; method: immunoSEQ multiplex PCR. Of more than 5,500 clones listed, over 75% are singletons. The time point is: 2015-2016 season, 7 days after influenza vaccination. After removal of 3 bases from V and 5 bases from J, the junction contained 4 bases not matched to a gene. Germline CDR1 MNHNY, CDR2 SVGAGI (reference sequence). The CDR3 contains 14 residues. The genes are TRBV6-6 and TRBJ2-5, with 9 bases that match TRBD1. The material sequenced was CXCR5- memory CD4+ T cells sorted from blood, taken 7 days after influenza vaccination. The TCR was taken from an adult who received the influenza vaccine. CDR3 nucleotides: TGTGCCAGCAGTTATGGGACAGGGCGGGAGACCCAGTACTTC. This encodes CASSYGTGRETQYF.